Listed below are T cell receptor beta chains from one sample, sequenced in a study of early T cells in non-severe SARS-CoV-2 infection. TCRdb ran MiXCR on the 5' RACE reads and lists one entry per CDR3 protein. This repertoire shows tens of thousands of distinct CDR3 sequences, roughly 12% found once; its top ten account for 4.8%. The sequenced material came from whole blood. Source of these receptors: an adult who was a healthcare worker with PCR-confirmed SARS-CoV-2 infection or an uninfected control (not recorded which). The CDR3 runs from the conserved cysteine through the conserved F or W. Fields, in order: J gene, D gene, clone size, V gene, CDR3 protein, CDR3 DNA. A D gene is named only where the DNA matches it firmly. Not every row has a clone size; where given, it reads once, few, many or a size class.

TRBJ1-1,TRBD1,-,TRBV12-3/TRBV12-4,CASSSLTGRTEAFF,TGTGCCAGCAGTTCGCTGACAGGGAGGACTGAAGCTTTCTTT
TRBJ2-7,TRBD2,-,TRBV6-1,CASSEGGLAPTLYEQYF,TGTGCCAGCAGTGAAGGGGGACTAGCCCCTACTCTCTACGAGCAGTACTTC
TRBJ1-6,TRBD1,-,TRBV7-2,CASRLKGQGNSPLHF,TGTGCCAGCAGACTAAAGGGACAGGGGAATTCACCCCTCCATTTT
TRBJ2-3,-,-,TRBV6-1,CASSELGTSTDTQYF,TGTGCCAGCAGTGAATTGGGGACAAGCACAGATACGCAGTATTTT
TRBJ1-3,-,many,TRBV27,CASSAGVGDSGNTIYF,TGTGCCAGCAGTGCCGGTGTCGGGGACTCTGGAAACACCATATATTTT
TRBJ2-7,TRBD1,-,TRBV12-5,CASGTGQGRASF,TGTGCTAGTGGTACCGGACAGGGCCGCGCGAGCTTC
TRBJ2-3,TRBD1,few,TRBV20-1,CSARKTGTSGDTQYF,TGCAGTGCTAGAAAGACAGGGACCTCCGGAGATACGCAGTATTTT
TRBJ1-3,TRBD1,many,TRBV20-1,CSASGGTGFSGNTIYF,TGCAGTGCCAGTGGGGGGACAGGGTTCTCTGGAAACACCATATATTTT
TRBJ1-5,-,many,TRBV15,CATSETGGTQPQHF,TGTGCCACCAGCGAAACGGGGGGCACTCAGCCCCAGCATTTT
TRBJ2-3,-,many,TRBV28,CASSLFFWLVGGTDTQYF,TGTGCCAGCAGTTTATTTTTTTGGCTAGTGGGTGGTACAGATACGCAGTATTTT
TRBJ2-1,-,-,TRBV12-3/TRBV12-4,CASSSRDEQFF,TGTGCCAGCAGCAGCAGGGATGAGCAGTTCTTC
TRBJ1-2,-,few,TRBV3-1,CASSQTLGSYTF,TGTGCCAGCAGCCAGACCCTCGGGAGCTACACCTTC
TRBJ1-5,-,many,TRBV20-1,CSASIYQNQPQHF,TGCAGTGCTAGTATCTACCAAAATCAGCCCCAGCATTTT
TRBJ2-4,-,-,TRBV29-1,CSVELQAKNIQYF,TGCAGCGTTGAGCTGCAAGCCAAAAACATTCAGTACTTC
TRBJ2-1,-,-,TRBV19,CASSNSGSSYNEQFF,TGTGCCAGTAGTAATAGCGGAAGCTCCTACAATGAGCAGTTCTTC
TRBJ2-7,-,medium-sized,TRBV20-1,CSARDPGLSYEQYF,TGCAGTGCTAGAGATCCGGGACTTTCCTACGAGCAGTACTTC
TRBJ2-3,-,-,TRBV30,CAWSVRGKVTDTQYF,TGTGCCTGGAGTGTAAGGGGCAAGGTGACAGATACGCAGTATTTT
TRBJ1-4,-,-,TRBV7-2,CASSLVVSTNEKLFF,TGTGCCAGCAGCTTAGTGGTGTCAACTAATGAAAAACTGTTTTTT
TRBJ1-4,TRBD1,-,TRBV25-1,CATGQAGHEKLFF,TGTGCCACTGGACAGGCAGGGCATGAAAAACTGTTTTTT
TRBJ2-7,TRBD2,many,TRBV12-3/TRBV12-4,CASSLNSGGSYEQYF,TGTGCCAGCAGTTTAAATAGCGGGGGCTCCTACGAGCAGTACTTC
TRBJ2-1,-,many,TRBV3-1,CASSQFDNEQFF,TGTGCCAGCAGCCAATTTGACAATGAGCAGTTCTTC
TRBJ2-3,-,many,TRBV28,CASLGRDTQYF,TGTGCCAGCCTTGGGCGGGATACGCAGTATTTT
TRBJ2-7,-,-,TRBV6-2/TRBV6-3,CASRDPLRYEQYF,TGTGCCAGCCGGGATCCATTACGGTACGAGCAGTACTTC
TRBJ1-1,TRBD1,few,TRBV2,CASSQGQGARAFF,TGTGCCAGCAGTCAGGGACAGGGGGCAAGAGCTTTCTTT
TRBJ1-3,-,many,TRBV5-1,CASSFGTPGNTIYF,TGCGCCAGCAGCTTTGGGACACCTGGAAACACCATATATTTT
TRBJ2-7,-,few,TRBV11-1,CASSPQGDEYEQYF,TGTGCCAGCAGCCCACAGGGAGATGAGTACGAGCAGTACTTC
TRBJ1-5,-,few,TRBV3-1,CASSQQVGGNQPQHF,TGTGCCAGCAGCCAACAGGTGGGGGGCAATCAGCCCCAGCATTTT
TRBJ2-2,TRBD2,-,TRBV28,CASRAGVNTGELFF,TGTGCCAGCCGAGCGGGAGTGAACACCGGGGAGCTGTTTTTT
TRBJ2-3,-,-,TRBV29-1,CSGEGAHTDTQYF,TGCAGCGGTGAGGGAGCCCACACAGATACGCAGTATTTT